The 26 T cell receptor beta chains listed next were all sequenced from one sample in a study of T cell repertoires in cytomegalovirus infection. MiXCR, run by TCRdb on the reads, gives a single entry per CDR3 protein. This table has under 600,000 distinct CDR3 sequences, 15% to 20% appearing once. The sample consisted of CD8+ T cells from PBMCs. The receptors were gathered from a human donor in good health (CMV status not recorded). Some clones in this sample may be carry-over from other donors' samples.

This clonotype was recorded a few times. The chain is built from TRBV2 and TRBJ2-5; 8 bases align to TRBD2. The trim removed 3 bases at V and 5 bases at J, leaving 2 bases unmatched. Per the germline V gene, CDR1 is SNHLY and CDR2 is FYNNEI. This CDR3 comprises 13 residues. The CDR3 region is CASSERLAETQYF. CDR3 coding DNA: TGTGCCAGCAGTGAGAGACTAGCGGAGACCCAGTACTTC.

This clonotype has a count of ten or more. The CDR3 reads CASSLTGDPTDEQYF. The CDR3 DNA reads TGTGCCAGCAGCTTAACGGGGGACCCGACTGACGAGCAGTACTTC. This chain connects TRBV7-2 to TRBJ2-7; TRBD2 is a possible D gene (6 bases). CDR3 length: 15 residues. Trimming took 2 bases from V and 5 from J, leaving 16 bases between them. Germline CDR1 is SGHTA and CDR2 is FQGNSA.

The chain joins TRBV5-6 to TRBJ2-7; D could derive from TRBD1 or TRBD2 (8 bases each). This CDR3 comprises 15 residues. V was cut by 4 bases and J by 4 bases, with 18 bases left in between. Germline V gives CDR1 SGHDT, CDR2 YYEEEE. CDR3 protein: CASSPGGTGGYEQYF. The CDR3 nucleotides are TGTGCCAGCAGCCCGGGGGGGACAGGCGGGTACGAGCAGTACTTC.

Many counts were recorded for this clonotype. The chain employs TRBV7-3 and TRBJ2-1, with 8 bases lining up with TRBD1. CDR3 length: 16 amino acids. The V gene end was trimmed by 5 bases and the J gene end by 8 bases; junction bases not matched to a gene: 14. Germline V gene lookup returns CDR1 SGHTA and CDR2 FQGTGA. The CDR3 DNA reads as TGTGCCAGCAGCCTAGACCCCCGGGACAGGATCCATGAGCAGTTCTTC. This gives the protein CASSLDPRDRIHEQFF.

Details on this clonotype: Sequence at one end of the junction differs from germline and may be a read error. The chain has TRBV29-1 and TRBJ2-1; 12 nucleotides agree with TRBD2. Germline-derived CDR1 and CDR2 are SQVTM and ANQGSEA. The CDR3 covers 14 residues. The CDR3 is CSGETSGGVPTIGF. DNA of the CDR3: TGCAGCGGGGAGACTAGCGGGGGAGTCCCCACGATCGGCTTC.

This clonotype was recorded a few times. The V call is TRBV19, the J call TRBJ2-5; TRBD2 matches 7 bases. The CDR3 covers 14 residues. V shed 4 bases, J shed 5 bases, and the junction held 7 bases outside the gene matches. CDR1 LNHDA and CDR2 SQIVND come from the germline V gene (reference sequence). The CDR3 region has the DNA TGTGCCAGTAGTACCTACGGGACTAAGGAGACCCAGTACTTC. This encodes CASSTYGTKETQYF. The full variable domain, with the rest looked up from reference TRBV19 and TRBJ2-5, is DGGITQSPKYLFRKEGQNVTLSCEQNLNHDAMYWYRQDPGQGLRLIYYSQIVNDFQKGDIAEGYSVSREKKESFPLTVTSAQKNPTAFYLCASSTYGTKETQYFGPGTRLLVL.

The chain employs TRBV4-2 and TRBJ2-1; no firm D call. Germline CDR1 LGHNA, CDR2 YNFKEQ. V lost 4 bases and J 5 bases, leaving 12 bases between the germline ends. The CDR3 totals 14 residues. CDR3 protein: CASSPLEAHNEQFF. In DNA, the CDR3 is TGTGCCAGCAGCCCATTAGAGGCCCACAATGAGCAGTTCTTC.

Only a few counts were recorded for this clonotype. The gene calls are TRBV2 and TRBJ2-3, with D perhaps TRBD1 or TRBD2 (6 bases each). CDR3 size: 16 residues. V was shortened by 8 bases and J by 0 bases, with 18 bases between the two germline ends. Germline values: CDR1 SNHLY, CDR2 FYNNEI. CDR3 DNA sequence: TGTGCCAGCGGTCCGGGGGCAGAGCCTAGCACAGATACGCAGTATTTT. Encoded protein: CASGPGAEPSTDTQYF. The full variable domain, rest sourced from reference TRBV2 and TRBJ2-3, is EPEVTQTPSHQVTQMGQEVILRCVPISNHLYFYWYRQILGQKVEFLVSFYNNEISEKSEIFDDQFSVERPDGSNFTLKIRSTKLEDSAMYFCASGPGAEPSTDTQYFGPGTRLTVL.

Turning to this clonotype: Its ends do not fully match the called genes, so a read error is possible. The chain joins TRBV28 to TRBJ2-3; TRBD1 is a possible D gene (6 bases). The germline gives CDR1 MDHEN, CDR2 SYDVKM. This CDR3 has 21 residues. The CDR3 spells CANSPLVRNLLAGQFTDTQYF. The CDR3 DNA follows: TGTGCCAACAGTCCGCTCGTCCGCAACCTGTTGGCCGGACAGTTCACCGATACGCAGTATTTT.

This clonotype came up many times. The genes are TRBV4-2 and TRBJ1-5; D might be TRBD1 (5 bases). V lost 9 bases and J lost 2, with 20 bases in between. The CDR3 is made up of 16 amino acids. Per the germline V gene, CDR1 is LGHNA and CDR2 is YNFKEQ. CDR3 amino acids: CASSRTQGSGNQPQHF. In DNA, the CDR3 is TGTGCCAGTAGCAGGACACAAGGTTCAGGCAATCAGCCCCAGCATTTT.

V is TRBV7-2 and J is TRBJ2-2; D possibly matches TRBD1 or TRBD2 (5 bases each). V dropped 1 base and J dropped 13 bases, with 13 bases sitting between them. In germline, CDR1 is SGHTA, CDR2 FQGNSA. CDR3 length equals 13 residues. For the CDR3, the DNA is TGTGCCAGCAGCTTAGGACTATCGGGGCGGCTGTTTTTT. It is translated as CASSLGLSGRLFF. Drawing the rest from reference TRBV7-2 and TRBJ2-2, the complete variable domain is GAGVSQSPSNKVTEKGKDVELRCDPISGHTALYWYRQSLGQGLEFLIYFQGNSAPDKSGLPSDRFSAERTGGSVSTLTIQRTQQEDSAVYLCASSLGLSGRLFFGEGSRLTVL.

This clonotype turned up a few times. The gene calls are TRBV2 and TRBJ1-5; D is perhaps TRBD1 (5 bases). V was shortened by 4 bases and J by 3 bases, with 13 bases between the two germline ends. CDR3 length: 15 residues. Germline V CDR1 and CDR2: SNHLY, FYNNEI. CDR3 in DNA: TGTGCCAGCAGTGGGGGGAGGGCCTACAATCAGCCCCAGCATTTT. Amino acids: CASSGGRAYNQPQHF.

This clonotype has ten or more counts. The chain is built from TRBV12-3 or TRBV12-4 and TRBJ1-1; D unresolved. The CDR3 sequence is 16 residues long. Trimming stripped 4 bases from V and 7 bases from J, with 22 bases between. CDR3 sequence reads: CASSSPPEPEQSEAFF. In DNA form, the CDR3 reads TGTGCCAGCAGTTCTCCCCCCGAGCCCGAACAGAGTGAAGCTTTCTTT.

This clonotype turned up a few times. This chain joins TRBV3-1 and TRBJ2-7, with 7 bases aligning to TRBD2. J was trimmed by 3 bases and V by 0 bases; bases with no gene match: 5. From germline, CDR1 is LGHDT and CDR2 YNNKEL (reference sequence). This CDR3 has 15 amino acids. The CDR3 sequence is CASSQERGRDYEQYF. The CDR3 bases are TGTGCCAGCAGCCAAGAGCGGGGGAGGGACTACGAGCAGTACTTC.

This chain joins TRBV2 and TRBJ2-3; D assignment may be TRBD1 or TRBD2 (6 bases each). From germline, CDR1 is SNHLY and CDR2 FYNNEI. The CDR3 totals 15 residues. Trimming shortened V by 9 bases and J by 2 bases, and 18 bases separated the two germline ends. The CDR3 DNA reads TGTGCCAGTAACGGTCGGGGGCAGTACACAGATACGCAGTATTTT. This translates into CASNGRGQYTDTQYF.

This clonotype was counted a few times. The genes are TRBV19 and TRBJ2-1, with 10 positions matching TRBD2. CDR3 length: 14 amino acids. Germline V gene lookup returns CDR1 LNHDA and CDR2 SQIVND (reference sequence). V dropped 10 bases and J dropped 6; count of bases not matched to a gene: 9. The CDR3: CATQLAGNGNEQFF. DNA of the CDR3: TGTGCCACCCAACTAGCGGGAAACGGCAATGAGCAGTTCTTC.

This clonotype has at least ten counts. The J gene is TRBJ2-4, the V gene TRBV11-2; D gene ambiguous. CDR1 is SGHAT, CDR2 FQNNGV, per germline. Trimming removed 4 bases at V and 0 bases at J, with 7 bases between. This CDR3 comprises 14 residues. CDR3 nucleotide sequence: TGTGCCAGCAGCTATAGAATAGCCAAAAACATTCAGTACTTC. Translation: CASSYRIAKNIQYF.

Turning to this clonotype: One base away lies a much larger clone, so this may be a sequencing read error. The chain couples TRBV7-9 to TRBJ2-7; D ambiguous. The CDR3 is made up of 15 amino acids. Looked up from germline, CDR1 is SEHNR and CDR2 is FQNEAQ (reference sequence). V lost 3 bases, J lost 0 bases, and 12 bases lay in between. The CDR3 spells CASSFEGTNSYEQYF. In nucleotides, the CDR3 is TGTGCCAGCAGCTTCGAAGGAACCAACTCCTACGAGCAGTACTTC.

This clonotype appeared a few times. This chain links TRBV3-1 with TRBJ2-7, with TRBD1 identical over 11 bases. The V gene's germline CDR1 is LGHDT and CDR2 YNNKEL (reference sequence). The V and J ends lost 5 bases and 1 base, in that order; junction bases with no gene match: 4. The CDR3 covers 15 residues. The CDR3, as DNA: TGTGCCAGCAGCGAGGGACAGGGGGTTTCCTACGAGCAGTACTTC. Its protein is CASSEGQGVSYEQYF.

The chain has TRBV2 and TRBJ2-7, with D perhaps matching TRBD2 (5 bases). Germline loops: CDR1 SNHLY, CDR2 FYNNEI. The CDR3 covers 12 residues. The V end was cut by 7 bases, the J end by 3 bases, with 10 bases between. This chain's CDR3 is CASIRAGYEQYF. CDR3 coding DNA: TGTGCCAGCATTCGGGCGGGCTACGAGCAGTACTTC.

This clonotype was seen repeatedly, ten times or more. The J gene is TRBJ2-7, the V gene TRBV12-3 or TRBV12-4; D is possibly TRBD1 (6 bases). V shed 8 bases and J shed 6 bases, with 17 bases lying between them. The CDR3 has 13 amino acids. CDR3 protein: CASLRDGGLEQYF. The CDR3 coding sequence is TGTGCCAGCCTACGGGATGGGGGCCTCGAGCAGTACTTC.

This clonotype was counted ten times or more. The V gene is TRBV27, the J gene TRBJ1-1; 8 nucleotides align to TRBD1. The CDR3 covers 14 residues. Germline V lookup: CDR1 MNHEY, CDR2 SMNVEV (reference sequence). Losses at the gene ends were 4 bases for V and 5 bases for J; bases not matched to a gene: 6. The DNA of the CDR3 is TGTGCCAGCAGTTACGGACAGGGTTGGACTGAAGCTTTCTTT. The encoded protein is CASSYGQGWTEAFF.

This clonotype was seen a handful of times. The chain recombines TRBV28 with TRBJ2-7; 9 positions match TRBD2. Germline CDR1 reads MDHEN; CDR2 reads SYDVKM. The CDR3 has 18 residues. The trim removed 5 bases at V and 4 bases at J, leaving 18 bases unmatched. CDR3 in DNA: TGTGCCAGCAGTCCGCGGGGGCCGGGTGCTAGCGGGAAGTACGAGCAGTACTTC. Translating gives CASSPRGPGASGKYEQYF.

A few counts support this clonotype. The rearrangement links TRBV19 to TRBJ1-2; 8 bases map to TRBD1. Unmatched junction bases numbered 8, after V lost 8 bases and J lost 6 bases. Germline CDR1 reads LNHDA; CDR2 reads SQIVND (reference sequence). This CDR3 is built from 13 residues. In DNA form, the CDR3 reads TGTGCCAGTGCCGACAGGGGCCCCAATGGCTACACCTTC. It yields the protein CASADRGPNGYTF.

This clonotype occurred many times. In DNA, the CDR3 is TGTGCCAGCAGTTCGTCAATCGGACAGGGGAAAGGGAACGAGCAGTACTTC. Its translation is CASSSSIGQGKGNEQYF. The V and J genes are TRBV27 and TRBJ2-7; 9 bases line up with TRBD1. Germline-derived CDR1 and CDR2 are MNHEY and SMNVEV (reference sequence). The CDR3 is made up of 17 amino acids. V lost 4 bases, J lost 5 bases, and 15 bases stayed unmatched.

This clonotype was observed many times. The chain combines TRBV7-8 with TRBJ2-2, with D possibly TRBD1 on 6 matching bases. With 2 bases removed from V and 0 bases from J, the gap between germline ends came to 10 bases. Germline V gives CDR1 SGHVS, CDR2 FQNEAQ. This CDR3 comprises 16 residues. CDR3 nucleotide sequence: TGTGCCAGCAGCTTAACCCCAGGGGCGAACACCGGGGAGCTGTTTTTT. Translating it yields CASSLTPGANTGELFF.